The 16 T cell receptor beta chains below all came from one sample that was sequenced in a study of blood T cell repertoires in COVID-19. The protocol was immunoSEQ multiplex PCR, while the TCRdb copy is restricted to in-frame clones and leaves out a portion. There are roughly 700,000 clones in the sample; over 80% occur only once, and approximately 0.25% lies in the top ten. Sequencing was performed on peripheral blood. These receptors all stem from a woman between 18 and 29 years old with acute or convalescent COVID-19.

The chain is built from TRBV5-4 and TRBJ1-3, with TRBD1 matching over 7 bases. In germline, CDR1 is SGHNT, CDR2 YYREEE (reference sequence). This CDR3 region has 14 residues. The junction had 4 bases not matched to a gene; V was cut back by 3 bases and J by 4 bases. CDR3 protein: CASSSPTGGNTIYF. CDR3 nucleotides: TGTGCCAGCAGCTCCCCGACAGGGGGAAACACCATATATTTT.

The chain employs TRBV7-3 and TRBJ1-2, with 7 bases fitting TRBD1. Germline CDR1 and CDR2: SGHTA and FQGTGA. The CDR3 sequence is 15 residues long. V trimming: 3 bases; J trimming: 3 bases; junction bases outside the gene matches: 7. The CDR3 loop is CASSLTGTEYYGYTF. In DNA, the CDR3 is TGTGCCAGCAGCTTGACCGGGACAGAGTACTATGGCTACACCTTC.

Here the CDR3 DNA reads TGTGCCAGCAGTTTCGACAGGAGAGCCAATCAGCCCCAGCATTTT. Translating gives CASSFDRRANQPQHF. The chain combines TRBV27 with TRBJ1-5; perhaps TRBD1 as D (6 bases). V dropped 3 bases and J dropped 3 bases, with 12 bases sitting between them. The germline gives CDR1 MNHEY, CDR2 SMNVEV (reference sequence). There are 15 residues in the CDR3.

The chain recombines TRBV19 with TRBJ2-2; TRBD1 agrees at 7 bases. Germline V gene lookup returns CDR1 LNHDA and CDR2 SQIVND (reference sequence). Trimming removed 6 bases from V and 0 bases from J; junction bases left unmatched: 4. The CDR3 runs to 15 residues. The CDR3 bases are TGTGCCAGTAGGATGGGACAGACGAACACCGGGGAGCTGTTTTTT. Encoded protein: CASRMGQTNTGELFF. The complete variable domain, with remaining parts taken from reference TRBV19 and TRBJ2-2, reads DGGITQSPKYLFRKEGQNVTLSCEQNLNHDAMYWYRQDPGQGLRLIYYSQIVNDFQKGDIAEGYSVSREKKESFPLTVTSAQKNPTAFYLCASRMGQTNTGELFFGEGSRLTVL.

The rearrangement uses TRBV19 and TRBJ1-1; 7 nucleotides agree with TRBD1. V was pared by 5 bases and J by 7 bases, with 7 bases of the junction left unmatched. Germline V lookup: CDR1 LNHDA, CDR2 SQIVND (reference sequence). The CDR3 consists of 13 residues. The CDR3 DNA sequence: TGTGCCAGTAGTTCCAGGGGGACGATTGAAGCTTTCTTT. Translating it yields CASSSRGTIEAFF.

The chain couples TRBV2 to TRBJ1-4; TRBD1 aligns across 7 bases. Germline CDR1 reads SNHLY; CDR2 reads FYNNEI. CDR3 length: 14 amino acids. V was clipped by 1 base and J by 7 bases; unmatched bases: 3. The CDR3 protein is CASSEGTGLEKLFF. The CDR3 DNA reads TGTGCCAGCAGTGAAGGGACAGGCCTTGAAAAACTGTTTTTT.

V and J are TRBV4-1 and TRBJ2-7, with TRBD2 matching over 10 bases. The CDR3 has 15 residues. Trimming removed 2 bases from V and 1 base from J; junction bases left unmatched: 2. Germline V gene data show CDR1 as MGHRA and CDR2 as YSYEKL. In DNA form, the CDR3 reads TGCGCCAGCAGCCAAAGGACTAGCGGTTCCTACGAGCAGTACTTC. Its translation: CASSQRTSGSYEQYF.

The chain carries TRBV5-1 and TRBJ2-7; D is perhaps TRBD2 (5 bases). Trimming took off 0 bases at V and 1 base at J, with 14 bases between the two ends. Germline CDR1 reads SGHRS; CDR2 reads YFSETQ. This CDR3 is built from 16 residues. CDR3 coding DNA: TGCGCCAGCAGCTTGGTACGTATTAGAGGGTCCTACGAGCAGTACTTC. Translating gives CASSLVRIRGSYEQYF.

The gene calls are TRBV30 and TRBJ2-2; TRBD1 matches at 8 bases. CDR3 length: 15 residues. In germline, CDR1 is GTSNPN, CDR2 SVGIG (reference sequence). With V trimmed by 0 bases and J by 3 bases, 3 bases remained unmatched. The CDR3 DNA sequence: TGTGCCTGGAGTGTACAGGACAGGGACACCGGGGAGCTGTTTTTT. Its protein product is CAWSVQDRDTGELFF.

The V and J genes are TRBV7-2 and TRBJ1-3; D is uncertain. CDR3 size: 14 residues. V lost 5 bases to trimming and J lost 1 base, with 9 bases between them. Germline lookup yields CDR1 SGHTA and CDR2 FQGNSA. CDR3 coding DNA: TGTGCCAGCAGCCCCCAGTTTTCTGGAAACACCATATATTTT. Translating gives CASSPQFSGNTIYF.

CDR3 nucleotides: TGCGCCAGCAGTCACCGACGGGACATAAGTATGGATAGCAATCAGCCCCAGCATTTT. Protein sequence: CASSHRRDISMDSNQPQHF. This chain joins TRBV23-1 and TRBJ1-5, with a weak D call TRBD1 (6 bases). TRBV23-1 is recorded as an ORF, its role being uncertain. CDR3 size: 19 residues. Trimming left V 3 bases short and J 0 bases short, with 21 bases between.

The gene calls are TRBV30 and TRBJ1-2; D is possibly TRBD1 (6 bases). CDR3 length: 15 amino acids. The V gene's germline CDR1 is GTSNPN and CDR2 SVGIG (reference sequence). The V gene lost 2 bases and the J gene lost 4 bases, with 17 bases spanning the gap. The CDR3 bases are TGTGCCTGGAGTTCCCTGGCCAGGGGATCCTATGGCTACACCTTC. The encoded protein is CAWSSLARGSYGYTF.

CDR3: CAWTRASGSYNEQFF. DNA of the CDR3: TGTGCCTGGACTCGTGCTAGCGGCTCCTACAATGAGCAGTTCTTC. This chain connects TRBV30 to TRBJ2-1; 7 nucleotides agree with TRBD2. V lost 4 bases and J lost 0; bases outside the gene matches: 6. The CDR3 runs 15 residues. Germline-derived CDR1 and CDR2 are GTSNPN and SVGIG (reference sequence).

The chain couples TRBV30 to TRBJ1-1; D is possibly TRBD1 (5 bases). V was cut by 4 bases and J by 0 bases, with 12 bases left in between. Germline-derived CDR1 and CDR2 are GTSNPN and SVGIG (reference sequence). This CDR3 has 14 residues. CDR3 residues: CAWTSGTLNTEAFF. As DNA, the CDR3 is TGTGCCTGGACCTCCGGGACTTTGAACACTGAAGCTTTCTTT.

The count of this clone is one. The chain has TRBV27 and TRBJ2-3, with no clear D. CDR1 is MNHEY and CDR2 is SMNVEV in the germline V gene (reference sequence). CDR3 size: 14 residues. With 6 bases removed from V and 4 bases from J, the gap between germline ends came to 14 bases. The CDR3 region has the DNA TGTGCCAGCAGCAAAAGACTCTCCGCAGATACGCAGTATTTT. This translates into CASSKRLSADTQYF.

The table lists this clone with a count of one. The chain joins TRBV7-2 to TRBJ2-3; D is ambiguous. Germline assignment: CDR1 SGHTA and CDR2 FQGNSA. The CDR3 totals 12 residues. V lost 5 bases and J lost 6, with 9 bases in between. This chain's CDR3 is CASSLTRDTQYF. The CDR3 DNA is TGTGCCAGCAGCCTAACGCGGGATACGCAGTATTTT.